One and the same sample provided the 7 T cell receptor beta chains below, sequenced in a study of blood T cell repertoires in COVID-19. The repertoire was sequenced with immunoSEQ multiplex PCR; TCRdb's copy has only in-frame clones and lacks some. The sample shows 200,000 or so clones, nearly 85% of them seen only once. Sample: peripheral blood. These receptors all come from a woman aged 25 to 39 with acute or convalescent COVID-19.

The gene calls are TRBV7-2 and TRBJ2-2, with D tentatively TRBD2 (6 bases). The length of the CDR3 is 15 residues. Between the trimmed V and J ends, which lost 4 bases and 5 bases, there was a span of 14 bases. Germline loops: CDR1 SGHTA, CDR2 FQGNSA. The CDR3 DNA is TGTGCCAGCAGCTCTCCGGGACTCCAAACCGGGGAGCTGTTTTTT. This translates into CASSSPGLQTGELFF.

V is TRBV9 and J is TRBJ1-5; no clear D gene. V was shortened by 2 bases and J by 3 bases, with 6 bases between the two germline ends. Germline-derived CDR1 and CDR2 are SGDLS and YYNGEE. The CDR3 has 13 amino acids. The chain's CDR3 is CASSVSDNQPQHF. The CDR3 DNA sequence: TGTGCCAGCAGCGTGAGTGACAATCAGCCCCAGCATTTT. The variable domain in full, with the rest retrieved from reference TRBV9 and TRBJ1-5, is DSGVTQTPKHLITATGQRVTLRCSPRSGDLSVYWYQQSLDQGLQFLIQYYNGEERAKGNILERFSAQQFPDLHSELNLSSLELGDSALYFCASSVSDNQPQHFGDGTRLSIL.

The chain has TRBV19 and TRBJ1-5; possible D gene TRBD1, 5 bases. Looked up from germline, CDR1 is LNHDA and CDR2 is SQIVND (reference sequence). The CDR3 has 13 residues. V dropped 3 bases and J dropped 6 bases, with 9 bases sitting between them. The CDR3 here is CASSIDSLQPQHF. CDR3 DNA sequence: TGTGCCAGTAGTATCGACAGTCTTCAGCCCCAGCATTTT.

The chain is built from TRBV11-2 and TRBJ2-5; unclear D gene. V shed 3 bases and J shed 3 bases, with 8 bases lying between them. Looked up from germline, CDR1 is SGHAT and CDR2 is FQNNGV. The CDR3 consists of 13 residues. CDR3 coding DNA: TGTGCCAGCAGCTTTGCGGAAAAAGAGACCCAGTACTTC. Its protein is CASSFAEKETQYF.

The chain is built from TRBV19 and TRBJ2-2, with TRBD1 as a possible D gene (7 bases). Trimming pared 3 bases from V and 3 bases from J, leaving 17 bases between. Germline-derived CDR1 and CDR2 are LNHDA and SQIVND (reference sequence). This CDR3 is built from 17 residues. The CDR3 loop reads CASSIPGGWADTGELFF. The DNA for the CDR3 is TGTGCCAGTAGTATCCCAGGGGGGTGGGCGGACACCGGGGAGCTGTTTTTT.

This chain uses TRBV27 with TRBJ2-2; no definite D call. V gave up 4 bases and J gave up 3 bases, with 3 bases separating them. The CDR3 totals 12 residues. In germline, CDR1 is MNHEY, CDR2 SMNVEV (reference sequence). The CDR3 DNA sequence: TGTGCCAGCAGTTACTACACCGGGGAGCTGTTTTTT. The encoded protein is CASSYYTGELFF.

A remark on this clone: In the same sample, other DNA sequences code for this CDR3. The rearrangement uses TRBV12-3 or TRBV12-4 and TRBJ1-2, with 7 nucleotides matching TRBD1. V was pared by 6 bases and J by 3 bases, with 4 bases of the junction left unmatched. The CDR3 runs to 13 residues. CDR3 protein: CASSRDSHYGYTF. CDR3 bases: TGTGCCAGCAGCCGGGACAGCCACTATGGCTACACCTTC.